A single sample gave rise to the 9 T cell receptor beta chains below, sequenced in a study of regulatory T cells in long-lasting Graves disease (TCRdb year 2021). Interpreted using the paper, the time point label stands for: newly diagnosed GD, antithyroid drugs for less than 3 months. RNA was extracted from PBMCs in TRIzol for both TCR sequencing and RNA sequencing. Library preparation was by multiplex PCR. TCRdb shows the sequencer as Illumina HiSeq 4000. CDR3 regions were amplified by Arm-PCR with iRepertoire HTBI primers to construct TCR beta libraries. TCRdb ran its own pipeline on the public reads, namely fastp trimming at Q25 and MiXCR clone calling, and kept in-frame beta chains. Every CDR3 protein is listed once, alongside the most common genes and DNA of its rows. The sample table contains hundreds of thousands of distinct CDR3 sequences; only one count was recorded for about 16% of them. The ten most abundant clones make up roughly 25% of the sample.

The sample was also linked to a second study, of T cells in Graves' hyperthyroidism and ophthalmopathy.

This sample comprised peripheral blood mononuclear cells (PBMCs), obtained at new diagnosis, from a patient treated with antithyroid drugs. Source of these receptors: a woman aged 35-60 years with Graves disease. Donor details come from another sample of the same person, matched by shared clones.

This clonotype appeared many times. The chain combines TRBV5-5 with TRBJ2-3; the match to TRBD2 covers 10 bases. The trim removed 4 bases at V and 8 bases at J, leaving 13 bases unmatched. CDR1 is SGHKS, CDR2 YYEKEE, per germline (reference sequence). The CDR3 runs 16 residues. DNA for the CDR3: TGTGCCAGCAGCCCTAGCGGGGGAACCTCACAGGGTACGCAGTATTTT. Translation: CASSPSGGTSQGTQYF. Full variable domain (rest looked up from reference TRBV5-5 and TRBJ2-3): DAGVTQSPTHLIKTRGQQVTLRCSPISGHKSVSWYQQVLGQGPQFIFQYYEKEERGRGNFPDRFSARQFPNYSSELNVNALLLGDSALYLCASSPSGGTSQGTQYFGPGTRLTVL.

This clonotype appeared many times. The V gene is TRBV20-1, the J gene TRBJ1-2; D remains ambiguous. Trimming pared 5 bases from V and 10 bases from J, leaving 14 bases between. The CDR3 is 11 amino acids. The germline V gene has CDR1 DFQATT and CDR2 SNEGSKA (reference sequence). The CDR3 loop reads CSAGRLAHYTF. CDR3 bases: TGCAGTGCTGGCCGCTTGGCCCACTACACCTTC.

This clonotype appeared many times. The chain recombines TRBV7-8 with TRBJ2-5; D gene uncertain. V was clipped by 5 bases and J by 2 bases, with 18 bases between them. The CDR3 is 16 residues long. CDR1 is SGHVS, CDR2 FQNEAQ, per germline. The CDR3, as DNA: TGTGCCAGCAGCACCCCCGGGCTGAACCCACAAGAGACCCAGTACTTC. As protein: CASSTPGLNPQETQYF.

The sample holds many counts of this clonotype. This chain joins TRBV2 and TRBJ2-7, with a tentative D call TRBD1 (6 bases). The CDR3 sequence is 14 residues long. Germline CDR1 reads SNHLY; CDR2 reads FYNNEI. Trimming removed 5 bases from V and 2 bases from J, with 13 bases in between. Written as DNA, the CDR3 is TGTGCCAGCAGTTGGCGGACAGCGGCCTACGAGCAGTACTTC. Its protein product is CASSWRTAAYEQYF. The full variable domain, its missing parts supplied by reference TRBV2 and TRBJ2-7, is EPEVTQTPSHQVTQMGQEVILRCVPISNHLYFYWYRQILGQKVEFLVSFYNNEISEKSEIFDDQFSVERPDGSNFTLKIRSTKLEDSAMYFCASSWRTAAYEQYFGPGTRLTVT.

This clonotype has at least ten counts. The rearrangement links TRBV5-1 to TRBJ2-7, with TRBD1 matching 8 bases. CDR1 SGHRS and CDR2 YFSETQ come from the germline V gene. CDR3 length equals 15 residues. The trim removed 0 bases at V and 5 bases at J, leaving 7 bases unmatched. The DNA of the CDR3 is TGCGCCAGCAGCTTGGAACGGACAGGGTCGAACGAGCAGTACTTC. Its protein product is CASSLERTGSNEQYF. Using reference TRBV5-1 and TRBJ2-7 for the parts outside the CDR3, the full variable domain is KAGVTQTPRYLIKTRGQQVTLSCSPISGHRSVSWYQQTPGQGLQFLFEYFSETQRNKGNFPGRFSGRQFSNSRSEMNVSTLELGDSALYLCASSLERTGSNEQYFGPGTRLTVT.

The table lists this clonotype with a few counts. CDR3 amino acids: CASKNGQVNTEAFF. As DNA, the CDR3 is TGTGCCAGCAAAAACGGACAGGTAAATACTGAAGCTTTCTTT. The chain carries TRBV12-3 or TRBV12-4 and TRBJ1-1, with TRBD1 matching over 7 bases. The CDR3 is made up of 14 amino acids. After removal of 7 bases from V and 5 bases from J, the junction contained 10 bases not matched to a gene.

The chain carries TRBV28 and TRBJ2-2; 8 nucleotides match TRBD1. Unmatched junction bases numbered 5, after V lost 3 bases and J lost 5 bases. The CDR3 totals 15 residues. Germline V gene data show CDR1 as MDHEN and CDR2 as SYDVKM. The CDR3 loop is CASSFDRGWTGELFF. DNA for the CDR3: TGTGCCAGCAGTTTTGACAGGGGATGGACCGGGGAGCTGTTTTTT.

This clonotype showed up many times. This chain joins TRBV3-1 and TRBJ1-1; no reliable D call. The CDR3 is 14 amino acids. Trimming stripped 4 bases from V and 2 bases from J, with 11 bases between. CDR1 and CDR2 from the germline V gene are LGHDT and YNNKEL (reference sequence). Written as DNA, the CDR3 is TGTGCCAGCAGCCCGCAGGACGGAAACACTGAAGCTTTCTTT. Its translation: CASSPQDGNTEAFF.

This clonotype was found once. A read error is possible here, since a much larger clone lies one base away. CDR3 DNA: TGTCCCACCAGCAGAGACCTACTAGGACAGGCCGGGAACACTGAAGCTTTCTTT. This codes for CPTSRDLLGQAGNTEAFF. V is TRBV15 and J is TRBJ1-1; TRBD1 aligns across 7 bases. Germline V gene data show CDR1 as LNHNV and CDR2 as YYDKDF (reference sequence). The CDR3 is 18 amino acids.